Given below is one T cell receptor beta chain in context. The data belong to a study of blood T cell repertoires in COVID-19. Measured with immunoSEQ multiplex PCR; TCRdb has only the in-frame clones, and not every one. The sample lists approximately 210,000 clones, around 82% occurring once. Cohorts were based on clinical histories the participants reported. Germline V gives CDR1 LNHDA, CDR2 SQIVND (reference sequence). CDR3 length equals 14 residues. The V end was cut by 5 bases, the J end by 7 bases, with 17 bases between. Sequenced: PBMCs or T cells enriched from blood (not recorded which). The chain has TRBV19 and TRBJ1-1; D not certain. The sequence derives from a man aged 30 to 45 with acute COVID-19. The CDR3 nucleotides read TGTGCCAGTAGTGCGCGGGAGGTGGCTAATGAAGCTTTCTTT. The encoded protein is CASSAREVANEAFF. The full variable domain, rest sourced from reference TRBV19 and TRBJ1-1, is DGGITQSPKYLFRKEGQNVTLSCEQNLNHDAMYWYRQDPGQGLRLIYYSQIVNDFQKGDIAEGYSVSREKKESFPLTVTSAQKNPTAFYLCASSAREVANEAFFGQGTRLTVV.